This TCR beta chain originates from a study of a mutant IDH1 vaccine in newly diagnosed glioma. Background on the study: With temozolomide cycles, or 4-6 weeks after radiotherapy alone, vaccination was started. Visit V12 was conducted at week 35 as the safety follow-up. Visit V13 came later, at week 47. Study-wide points: Vaccine-induced immune responses occurred in approximately 93% of patients.

The assay was immunoSEQ multiplex PCR, and TCRdb's table has in-frame clones only and misses some. The sample records some 45,000 clones, around 83% being singletons. Time point meaning: week 35, safety follow-up. Vaccine doses each comprised 300 ug of mutant IDH1 20-mer peptide, with topical imiquimod. Turning to this clone: Its antigen is still unknown.

Germline lookup yields CDR1 SGHKS and CDR2 YYEKEE (reference sequence). J was trimmed by 2 bases and V by 4 bases; bases with no gene match: 11. The CDR3 sequence is 17 residues long. V gene TRBV5-5 combines with J gene TRBJ2-2; TRBD1 matches 7 bases. The sequence derives from a woman between 45 and 65 years old with glioma. The sequencing used PBMCs, collected from a glioma patient whose treatment included an IDH1 peptide vaccine. CDR3 nucleotide sequence: TGTGCCAGCAGCCCCTCCGCCGGGACAGTCAACACCGGGGAGCTGTTTTTT. This sequence encodes CASSPSAGTVNTGELFF.